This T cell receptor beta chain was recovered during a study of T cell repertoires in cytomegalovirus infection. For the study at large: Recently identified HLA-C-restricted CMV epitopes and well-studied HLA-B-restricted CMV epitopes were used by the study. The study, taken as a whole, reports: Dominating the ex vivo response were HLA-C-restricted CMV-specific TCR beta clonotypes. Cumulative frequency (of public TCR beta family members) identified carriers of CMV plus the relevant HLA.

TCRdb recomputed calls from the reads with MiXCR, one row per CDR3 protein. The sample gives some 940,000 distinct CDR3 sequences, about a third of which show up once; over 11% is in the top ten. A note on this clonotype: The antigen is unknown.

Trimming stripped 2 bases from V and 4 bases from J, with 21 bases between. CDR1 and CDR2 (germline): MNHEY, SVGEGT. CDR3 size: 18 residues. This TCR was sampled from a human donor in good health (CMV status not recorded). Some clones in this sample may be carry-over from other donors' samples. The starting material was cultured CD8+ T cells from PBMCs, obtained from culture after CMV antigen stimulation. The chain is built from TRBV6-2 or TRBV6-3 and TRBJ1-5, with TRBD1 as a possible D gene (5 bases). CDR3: CASSYKGPNTHENQPQHF. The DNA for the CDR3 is TGTGCCAGCAGTTACAAGGGGCCGAATACCCACGAGAATCAGCCCCAGCATTTT.